This T cell receptor beta chain was sequenced during a study of blood T cells in healthy people across ages. As to this clonotype: At one end the junction does not follow the germline gene, possibly because of a read error.

CDR3 length: 12 amino acids. The germline V gene encodes CDR1 LGHDT and CDR2 YNNKEL (reference sequence). For the second PCR, which ran for about 6 to 11 cycles, a sample-barcoded 5' primer and a J-beta primer mix were used. TCRdb fed the 5' RACE reads into MiXCR, producing one record per CDR3 protein. The data show approximately 1,000,000 distinct CDR3 sequences, more than 35% seen once. The material sequenced was blood. The TCR sequence derives from a woman aged 55-69 years in good health. The chain couples TRBV3-1 to TRBJ1-1, with D tentatively TRBD1 (5 bases). CDR3 nucleotides: TGTACCAGCAGCTTAACAGAGGGGTGGGCTTTCTTT. It specifies CTSSLTEGWAFF.